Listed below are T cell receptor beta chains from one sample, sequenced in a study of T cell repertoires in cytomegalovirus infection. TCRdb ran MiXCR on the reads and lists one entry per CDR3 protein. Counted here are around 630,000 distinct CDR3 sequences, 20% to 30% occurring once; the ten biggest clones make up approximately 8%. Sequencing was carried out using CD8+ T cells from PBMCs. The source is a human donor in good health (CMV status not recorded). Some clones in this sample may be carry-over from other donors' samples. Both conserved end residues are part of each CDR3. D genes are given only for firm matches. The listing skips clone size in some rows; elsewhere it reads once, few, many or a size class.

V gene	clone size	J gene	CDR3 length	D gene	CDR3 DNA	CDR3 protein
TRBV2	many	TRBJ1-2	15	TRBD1	TGTGCCAGCAGTGAAAGGGGGACAGGGTTTGATGGCTACACCTTC	CASSERGTGFDGYTF
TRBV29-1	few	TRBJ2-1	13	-	TGCAGCGGCTTAGGAGGAATCTACAATGAGCAGTTCTTC	CSGLGGIYNEQFF
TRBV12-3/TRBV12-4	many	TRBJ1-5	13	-	TGTGCCAGCAGTCTATCCCTTAGTCAGCCCCAGCATTTT	CASSLSLSQPQHF
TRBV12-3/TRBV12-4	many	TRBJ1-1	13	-	TGTGCCAGCAGTTTACTCCAGTACACTGAAGCTTTCTTT	CASSLLQYTEAFF
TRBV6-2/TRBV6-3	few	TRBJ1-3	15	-	TGTGCCAGCAGTTACTCGAACTCCGCTGGAAACACCATATATTTT	CASSYSNSAGNTIYF
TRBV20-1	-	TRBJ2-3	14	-	TGCAGTGAATCCGGGGAGGCGGTCTCAGATACGCAGTATTTT	CSESGEAVSDTQYF
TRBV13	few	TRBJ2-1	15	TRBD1	TGTGCCAGCAGCCCCCGGGACAGGGGGCTGAATGAGCAGTTCTTC	CASSPRDRGLNEQFF
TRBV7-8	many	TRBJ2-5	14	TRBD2	TGTGCCAGCAGTTTCGGACTAGCGTTGGAGACCCAGTACTTC	CASSFGLALETQYF
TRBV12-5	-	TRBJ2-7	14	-	TGTGCTAGTGGTTGGGACTTGGGTGACTACGAGCAGTACTTC	CASGWDLGDYEQYF
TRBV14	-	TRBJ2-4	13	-	TGTGCCAGCAGCCAAGGGGGCGAAAACATTCAGTACTTC	CASSQGGENIQYF
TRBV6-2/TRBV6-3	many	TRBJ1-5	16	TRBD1	TGTGCCAGCACCCCAAGCCGGGACAGGGGTTTACAGCCCCAGCATTTT	CASTPSRDRGLQPQHF
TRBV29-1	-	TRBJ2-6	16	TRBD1	TGCAGCGTTATCGGGACAGGGTCCTCTGGGGCCAACGTCCTGACTTTC	CSVIGTGSSGANVLTF
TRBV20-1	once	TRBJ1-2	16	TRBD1	TGCAGTGCTAGAGAGGGGATACAGGGGCTAGTCTATGGCTACACCTTC	CSAREGIQGLVYGYTF
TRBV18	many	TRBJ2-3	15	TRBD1	TGTGCCAGCTCACCCCGGGACAGGGTAACAGATACGCAGTATTTT	CASSPRDRVTDTQYF
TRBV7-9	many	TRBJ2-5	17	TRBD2	TGTGCCAGCAGCTTAGAGAGCGGGAGCGACGGCCGGGAGACCCAGTACTTC	CASSLESGSDGRETQYF
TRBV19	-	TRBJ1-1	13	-	TGTGCCAGTAAGGAGTCGCGGTACACTGAAGCTTTCTTT	CASKESRYTEAFF
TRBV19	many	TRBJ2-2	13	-	TGTGCCAGCAGCCCCCCCTACACCGGGGAGCTGTTTTTT	CASSPPYTGELFF
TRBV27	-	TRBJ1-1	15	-	TGTGCCAGCAGTTTATTTCCGATGAGAGGGGGTGAAGCTTTCTTT	CASSLFPMRGGEAFF
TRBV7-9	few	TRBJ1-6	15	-	TGTGCCAGCAGCTTAGCGGGGGGTCCCAATTCACCCCTCCACTTT	CASSLAGGPNSPLHF
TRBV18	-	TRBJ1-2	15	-	TGTGCCAGCTCACCCTACAGGGAGTCTGCTGATGGCTACACCTTC	CASSPYRESADGYTF
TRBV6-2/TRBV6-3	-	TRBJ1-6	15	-	TGTGCCAGCAGTTCCGGACCACTGGCCAATTCACCCCTCCACTTT	CASSSGPLANSPLHF
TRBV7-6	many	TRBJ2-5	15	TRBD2	TGTGCCAGCAGCGAGGTCCCGGGGGGGAAAGAGACCCAGTACTTC	CASSEVPGGKETQYF
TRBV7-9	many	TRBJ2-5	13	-	TGTGCCAGCAGCCCAATAGAGGAAGAGACCCAGTACTTC	CASSPIEEETQYF
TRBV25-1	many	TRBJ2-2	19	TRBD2	TGTGCCAGCAGCAACCAAGTCGACAGCGGGGGCCCCGGAACCGGGGAGCTGTTTTTT	CASSNQVDSGGPGTGELFF